This entry lists 3 T cell receptor beta chains sequenced from one sample in a study of blood T cell repertoires in COVID-19. Only in-frame clones appear in the TCRdb table, and some are missing; sequencing was by immunoSEQ multiplex PCR. This table holds 70,000 to 85,000 clones, around 83% found once. Sequences were obtained from peripheral blood. These receptors originate from a human donor in a cohort sampled during active COVID-19.

This chain links TRBV19 with TRBJ1-6, with 9 bases that match TRBD1. Germline CDR1 is LNHDA and CDR2 is SQIVND (reference sequence). The CDR3 sequence is 16 residues long. With 5 bases clipped from V and 6 bases from J, the junction kept 8 bases outside the gene matches. The CDR3 sequence is CASSPPDRGRNSPLHF. DNA of the CDR3: TGTGCCAGTAGTCCCCCGGACAGGGGACGTAATTCACCCCTCCACTTT.

In nucleotides, the CDR3 is TGTGCCAGCGTAGACCGGACAGCTGCTGGCTACACCTTC. Its protein is CASVDRTAAGYTF. The genes are TRBV28 and TRBJ1-2; TRBD1 is a possible D gene (6 bases). This CDR3 comprises 13 residues. With 8 bases removed from V and 7 bases from J, the gap between germline ends came to 17 bases. CDR1 and CDR2 (germline): MDHEN, SYDVKM.

The gene calls are TRBV5-6 and TRBJ1-5; 9 bases align to TRBD1. The germline CDR1 and CDR2 sequences are SGHDT and YYEEEE. CDR3 size: 15 residues. V shed 0 bases, J shed 6 bases, and the junction held 4 bases outside the gene matches. CDR3 protein: CASSLGDRESQPQHF. The CDR3 region has the DNA TGTGCCAGCAGCTTGGGGGACAGGGAAAGTCAGCCCCAGCATTTT.